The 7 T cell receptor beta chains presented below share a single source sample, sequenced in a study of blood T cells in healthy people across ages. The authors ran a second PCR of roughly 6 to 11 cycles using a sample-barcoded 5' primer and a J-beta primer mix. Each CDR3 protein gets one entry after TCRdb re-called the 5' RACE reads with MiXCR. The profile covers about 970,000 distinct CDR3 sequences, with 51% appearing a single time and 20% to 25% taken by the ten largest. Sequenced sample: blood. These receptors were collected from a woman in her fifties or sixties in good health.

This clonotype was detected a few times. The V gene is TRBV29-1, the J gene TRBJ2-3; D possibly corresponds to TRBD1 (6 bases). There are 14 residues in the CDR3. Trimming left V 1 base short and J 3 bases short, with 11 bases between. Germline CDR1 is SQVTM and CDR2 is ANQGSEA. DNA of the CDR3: TGCAGCGTTGAAGTAGGGGGATCTACAGATACGCAGTATTTT. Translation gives CSVEVGGSTDTQYF.

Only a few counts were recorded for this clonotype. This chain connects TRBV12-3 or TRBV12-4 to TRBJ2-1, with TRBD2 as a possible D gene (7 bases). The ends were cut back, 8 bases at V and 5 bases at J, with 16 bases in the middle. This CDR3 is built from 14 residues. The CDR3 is CASRGARRNNEQFF. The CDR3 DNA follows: TGTGCCAGCCGGGGGGCGAGGAGGAACAATGAGCAGTTCTTC.

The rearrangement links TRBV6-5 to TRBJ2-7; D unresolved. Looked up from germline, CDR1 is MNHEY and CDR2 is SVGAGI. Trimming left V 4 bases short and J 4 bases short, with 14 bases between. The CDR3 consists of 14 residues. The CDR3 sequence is CASSSRAESYEQYF. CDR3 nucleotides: TGTGCCAGCAGTTCTCGGGCAGAGTCGTACGAGCAGTACTTC.

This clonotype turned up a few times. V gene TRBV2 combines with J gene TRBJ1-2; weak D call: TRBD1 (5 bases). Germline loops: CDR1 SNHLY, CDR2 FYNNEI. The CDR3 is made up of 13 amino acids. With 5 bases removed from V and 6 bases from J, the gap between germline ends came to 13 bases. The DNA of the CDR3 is TGTGCCAGCAGTATCGGGACCTGGGATGGCTACACCTTC. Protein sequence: CASSIGTWDGYTF.

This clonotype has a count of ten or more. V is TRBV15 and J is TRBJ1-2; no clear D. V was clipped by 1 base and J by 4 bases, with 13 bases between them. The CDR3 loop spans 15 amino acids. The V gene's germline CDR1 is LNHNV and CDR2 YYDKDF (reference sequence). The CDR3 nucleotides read TGTGCCACCAGCAGAGCCCGGTCCAGCTCCTATGGCTACACCTTC. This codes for CATSRARSSSYGYTF.

CDR3 coding DNA: TGTGCCAGCAGCCCCAACGGAGGGGAGACCCAGTACTTC. Its protein product is CASSPNGGETQYF. This chain uses TRBV5-6 with TRBJ2-5; maybe TRBD2 (6 bases). Germline CDR1 SGHDT, CDR2 YYEEEE. The V end was cut by 4 bases, the J end by 5 bases, with 12 bases between. The CDR3 is 13 amino acids.

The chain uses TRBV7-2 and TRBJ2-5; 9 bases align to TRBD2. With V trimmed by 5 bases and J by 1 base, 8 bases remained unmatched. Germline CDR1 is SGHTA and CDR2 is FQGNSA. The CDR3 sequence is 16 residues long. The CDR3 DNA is TGTGCCAGCAGCCCCGGACTAGCGAGGGGCCAAGAGACCCAGTACTTC. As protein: CASSPGLARGQETQYF.